The rows below give T cell receptor beta chains drawn from one sample of a study of vaccination and CD4 T cells after COVID-19. TCRdb reprocessed the PCR reads with MiXCR, giving one entry per CDR3 protein. This sample has around 18,000 distinct CDR3 sequences, with 50% to 70% found just once. Their cognate antigens are unknown. The input for sequencing was CD4+ T cells from blood, cultured in vitro, taken after SARS-CoV-2 vaccination. These TCRs come from a human donor who had recovered from COVID-19. CDR3s include the opening cysteine and the closing phenylalanine or tryptophan. The D gene is left open where the match is weak. Size tells how often a clone was seen (once, few, many) or the class of an expanded clone, and some rows leave it out.

v_call: TRBV28
d_call: -
clone_size: -
j_call: TRBJ1-2
cdr3_aa: CASTARLGTFGYTF
cdr3_nt: TGTGCCAGCACTGCACGACTGGGCACCTTCGGCTACACCTTC

v_call: TRBV7-9
d_call: -
clone_size: -
j_call: TRBJ1-3
cdr3_aa: CASSSWTENTIYF
cdr3_nt: TGTGCCAGCAGCTCGTGGACCGAAAACACCATATATTTT

v_call: TRBV21-1
d_call: -
clone_size: few
j_call: TRBJ1-1
cdr3_aa: CASRIGHTEAFF
cdr3_nt: TGTGCCAGCAGAATAGGGCACACTGAAGCTTTCTTT

v_call: TRBV3-1
d_call: -
clone_size: -
j_call: TRBJ1-1
cdr3_aa: CASSQEGGAIDAEAFF
cdr3_nt: TGTGCCAGCAGCCAAGAGGGAGGGGCTATTGACGCTGAAGCTTTCTTT

v_call: TRBV5-6
d_call: -
clone_size: -
j_call: TRBJ2-2
cdr3_aa: CASSLQEGRDTGELFF
cdr3_nt: TGTGCCAGCAGCTTGCAGGAGGGCCGGGACACCGGGGAGCTGTTTTTT

v_call: TRBV19
d_call: -
clone_size: -
j_call: TRBJ1-3
cdr3_aa: CASSILQPSGNTIYF
cdr3_nt: TGTGCCAGTAGTATATTACAGCCCTCTGGAAACACCATATATTTT

v_call: TRBV27
d_call: -
clone_size: -
j_call: TRBJ1-6
cdr3_aa: CASSLFGAAKNSPLHF
cdr3_nt: TGTGCCAGCAGTTTATTTGGGGCAGCTAAGAATTCACCCCTCCACTTT

v_call: TRBV6-1
d_call: TRBD1
clone_size: -
j_call: TRBJ2-2
cdr3_aa: CASRTPRGQGAGELFF
cdr3_nt: TGTGCCAGCAGGACTCCCCGCGGACAGGGGGCAGGGGAGCTGTTTTTT

v_call: TRBV11-3
d_call: -
clone_size: -
j_call: TRBJ2-7
cdr3_aa: CASSFRGVEQYF
cdr3_nt: TGTGCCAGCAGCTTTAGGGGGGTTGAGCAGTACTTC

v_call: TRBV27
d_call: -
clone_size: once
j_call: TRBJ1-1
cdr3_aa: CASSFSTRNTEAFF
cdr3_nt: TGTGCCAGCAGTTTCAGTACTAGAAACACTGAAGCTTTCTTT

v_call: TRBV30
d_call: -
clone_size: few
j_call: TRBJ1-5
cdr3_aa: CAWSGQGSNQPQHF
cdr3_nt: TGTGCCTGGAGTGGGCAGGGTAGCAATCAGCCCCAGCATTTT

v_call: TRBV25-1
d_call: -
clone_size: -
j_call: TRBJ1-2
cdr3_aa: CASSGGVGYTF
cdr3_nt: TGTGCCAGCAGCGGGGGGGTTGGCTACACCTTC

v_call: TRBV20-1
d_call: -
clone_size: few
j_call: TRBJ1-2
cdr3_aa: CSAYSEVNYGYTF
cdr3_nt: TGCAGTGCCTACTCGGAGGTTAACTATGGCTACACCTTC

v_call: TRBV28
d_call: -
clone_size: -
j_call: TRBJ1-1
cdr3_aa: CASHPGAYTEAFF
cdr3_nt: TGTGCCAGCCACCCAGGTGCGTACACTGAAGCTTTCTTT

v_call: TRBV20-1
d_call: TRBD2
clone_size: -
j_call: TRBJ2-5
cdr3_aa: CSARPLAGTQETQYF
cdr3_nt: TGCAGTGCTAGACCCCTAGCGGGGACACAAGAGACCCAGTACTTC

v_call: TRBV19
d_call: TRBD1
clone_size: -
j_call: TRBJ2-6
cdr3_aa: CASSSGTGGPSGANVLTF
cdr3_nt: TGTGCCAGTAGTTCCGGGACAGGGGGCCCCTCTGGGGCCAACGTCCTGACTTTC

v_call: TRBV10-3
d_call: -
clone_size: -
j_call: TRBJ2-7
cdr3_aa: CAISGTEHSYEQYF
cdr3_nt: TGTGCCATCAGTGGAACAGAGCACTCCTACGAGCAGTACTTC

v_call: TRBV5-1
d_call: -
clone_size: -
j_call: TRBJ2-7
cdr3_aa: CASSLAGASSYEQYF
cdr3_nt: TGCGCCAGCAGCTTGGCCGGGGCAAGCTCCTACGAGCAGTACTTC

v_call: TRBV5-5
d_call: -
clone_size: -
j_call: TRBJ1-6
cdr3_aa: CASSLGSELNSPLHF
cdr3_nt: TGTGCCAGCAGCTTGGGTTCAGAGTTGAATTCACCCCTCCACTTT

v_call: TRBV25-1
d_call: TRBD2
clone_size: -
j_call: TRBJ2-5
cdr3_aa: CASSEIGTSGKETQYF
cdr3_nt: TGTGCCAGCAGTGAGATAGGGACTAGCGGTAAAGAGACCCAGTACTTC

v_call: TRBV20-1
d_call: TRBD2
clone_size: -
j_call: TRBJ2-3
cdr3_aa: CSGREGPGNADTQYF
cdr3_nt: TGCAGTGGAAGGGAGGGCCCAGGTAATGCAGATACGCAGTATTTT

v_call: TRBV2
d_call: -
clone_size: -
j_call: TRBJ1-5
cdr3_aa: CASSKDLSNQPQHF
cdr3_nt: TGTGCCAGCAGCAAGGACTTGAGCAATCAGCCCCAGCATTTT